This T cell receptor beta chain was recorded in a study of blood T cells in healthy people across ages (dated by TCRdb to about 2015). With regard to the full study: In model experiments, roughly one uniquely barcoded TCR beta cDNA molecule per two T cells was captured by template switching. Using deep sequencing normalized with unique cDNA molecular identifiers, the study measured how TCR beta repertoire diversity changes with age. Four age groups were formed from the donors: young (average approximately 15 years), middle-aged (less than 40), aged (roughly 56) and long-lived (about 80). Two additional independent replicas of 1 million unique cDNA reads from the same blood draw were analyzed for two donors (one aged 18 to 29 and one aged 80 or older).

Study-level results and caveats: Compared with the aged group, more naive CD4+ T cells, fewer expanded clones and increased TCR diversity were shown by the long-lived group, suggesting age selection. Donor CMV infection status was unknown, potentially confounding age-related changes in expanded clonotypes. A strong correlation was found between observed TCR beta diversity and the percentage of naive T cells measured by flow cytometry. Observed TCR beta diversity per million T cells fell roughly linearly with age, and a significant reduction was already apparent by age around 44. Bulk unsorted PBMC profiling prevented conclusive comparison of naive and antigen-experienced compartments. Estimates of total diversity based on one million sequenced T cells were considered lower bounds and underestimates.

On this clonotype: There is no known antigen for this receptor. No base quality values were provided; no much bigger clone lies one nucleotide off.

The approximately 40 donors, aged roughly 6 to 95 years, were systemically healthy Caucasian individuals from Russia. Each donor gave ten milliliters of peripheral blood, drawn into EDTA-treated Vacutainer tubes. Ficoll-Paque density-gradient centrifugation was used to isolate PBMCs, with at least 7 million per sample. Total RNA, at least 5 micrograms per sample, was extracted from PBMCs with Trizol reagent. Naive CD45RAhigh/CD27high T cell percentages were measured by flow cytometry on a PBMC aliquot from every donor. The germline V gene gives CDR1 as MDHEN and CDR2 as SYDVKM. Including the terminal cysteine and phenylalanine, the CDR3 comprises 14 residues. Left in the record is the CDR3 DNA by itself, 42 bases read in frame from the first base. The germline V end is reduced by 3 bases and the J end by 6 bases; junction bases left unmatched: 5. The library was prepared using 5' RACE. TCRdb names Illumina HiSeq 2500 as the instrument used. A second roughly 6 to 11 cycle PCR used a sample-barcoded 5' primer and a J-beta primer mix. A template-switch 5' adaptor carrying 12 random nucleotides introduced a unique molecular identifier onto each TCR beta cDNA molecule. At least 2.5 million CDR3-containing paired-end reads were obtained from each sample. First-strand cDNA synthesis was performed from all RNA using the Mint cDNA synthesis kit, with priming by a TRBC-specific oligonucleotide. After uracil-DNA glycosylase treatment, a first 18-cycle PCR used universal primers M1SS and BC2_uni_R on all cDNA. From the authors' description of their analysis: Each sample was normalized by randomly selecting 1 million high-quality reads, each carrying a distinct molecular identifier. Instead of being binned into consensus sequences, reads with shared molecular identifiers were discarded. MiTCR, set to a Q25 quality threshold and the strictest error-elimination algorithm, was used for CDR3 identification, clonotype clustering and error correction. A nonparametric unseen species model with Euler transformation was used to estimate lower-bound total TCR beta diversity. Using fastp at Q25 and MiXCR, TCRdb reprocessed the public reads and kept productive beta chains. When rows share a CDR3 protein, they turn into one entry using the most common DNA and genes. These V and J calls originate from TCRdb's pipeline instead of the authors' own analysis. This sample holds more than 900,000 distinct CDR3 sequences; about 28% were observed only once. The ten biggest clones cover roughly a tenth of the sample.

These data were also filed under a second study, of T cells of mothers and their children. As the second paper documents: Nine systemically healthy Caucasian individuals served as donors, namely three mothers together with their six children. cDNA synthesis used all of the extracted RNA, with approximately 1.4 ug of RNA in each 15 ul reaction. Sample barcodes and 2-4 random nucleotides were added via the M1S primer in the second PCR. More than 8 million TCR beta CDR3 reads were obtained from each mother, and roughly 3 million reads were obtained from each child. In both related and unrelated pairs, thymic selection shapes the output of TCR recombination in a similar way, with inherited differences having only a minor effect. Normalized repertoire overlap was always found to be slightly, but never significantly, higher in related mother-child pairs than in unrelated mother-child pairs. No persistent microchimeric T cell clones were found, with a detection sensitivity of around 100 clones per million clonotypes. The study used deep NGS to compare TCR beta repertoires of mothers and children, seeking features distinguishing related mother-child pairs from unrelated individuals. On average, the children were roughly 10 +/- 4 years old, while the mothers were approximately 41 +/- 4 years old. After adapters were ligated using NEBNext reagents, the libraries underwent 100+100 nt paired-end sequencing on an Illumina HiSeq 2000. To avoid cross-contamination, the mother libraries and the child libraries were prepared a month apart and sequenced in separate runs. For each donor, somewhere between about 450,000 and 2,000,000 distinct TCR beta clonotypes were identified. Naive TCR beta clonotypes were estimated from low-frequency clonotypes matched to each donor's FACS-determined naive share, without sorting.

The TCR sequence derives from a woman aged 40 to 50 in good health. Recombination connected TRBV28 to TRBJ1-2, with 9 junctional bases fitting TRBD1. The sample consisted of blood. The CDR3 protein sequence reads: CASSLGQGSHGYTF. In nucleotides, the sequence is TGTGCCAGCAGTTTGGGACAGGGATCCCATGGCTACACCTTC.